The subject of this entry is one T cell receptor (beta chain). The target antigen is unknown. The record originates from a study of shared clonotypes between healthy human individuals. Across the study: In total, the donors were a couple of women and three men aged 18 to 49.

Clones were sequenced by immunoSEQ multiplex PCR, and TCRdb holds only the in-frame ones, with some missing. The data hold over a million clones, with approximately 78% observed a single time. The CDR3 runs 12 residues. The germline V and J ends were trimmed by 4 bases and 4 bases, with 8 bases remaining between them. CDR1 and CDR2 (germline): MNHNY, SVGAGI (reference sequence). Study-wide findings and caveats: Compared with memory subsets, naive subsets generally had larger estimated richness. Sequencing of the sorted subsets was shown by rarefaction to be incomplete despite large depth.

The sample consisted of memory CD4+ T cells from PBMCs. Subset denoted: CD45RA-negative fraction. This TCR was sampled from a man aged 18 to 29 in good health. Some clones in this sample may be carry-over from other donors' samples. The J gene is TRBJ2-7, the V gene TRBV6-6; no reliable D call. This CDR3 reads CASSSPGYEQYF. CDR3 nucleotides: TGTGCCAGCAGTTCTCCCGGATACGAGCAGTACTTC.